One sample yielded the 5 T cell receptor beta chains listed below, sequenced in a study of T-cell reconstitution after alpha-beta-depleted transplantation in children. Researchers prepared the TCRbeta library using unique molecular identifiers, the study reports. TCRdb reanalysed the PCR reads using MiXCR and keeps one entry per CDR3 protein. There are a few hundred thousand distinct CDR3 sequences in the sample; roughly 30% occur only once, and 36% lies in the top ten. The source material was PBMCs, sampled before TCRalphabeta/CD19-depleted stem cell transplant. Source of these receptors: a boy less than two years old with Wiskott-Aldrich syndrome, due to receive a stem cell transplant.

The genes are TRBV5-1 and TRBJ2-7, with a weak D call TRBD2 (5 bases). Germline CDR1 is SGHRS and CDR2 is YFSETQ. Trimming left V 0 bases short and J 0 bases short, with 13 bases between. The CDR3 extends over 16 amino acids. The CDR3 DNA follows: TGCGCCAGCAGCTTGGGGCAGGAAGGGAGCTCCTACGAGCAGTACTTC. Residues: CASSLGQEGSSYEQYF. Full variable domain (outside the CDR3, taken from reference TRBV5-1 and TRBJ2-7): KAGVTQTPRYLIKTRGQQVTLSCSPISGHRSVSWYQQTPGQGLQFLFEYFSETQRNKGNFPGRFSGRQFSNSRSEMNVSTLELGDSALYLCASSLGQEGSSYEQYFGPGTRLTVT.

This clonotype was observed a handful of times. The chain joins TRBV12-3 or TRBV12-4 to TRBJ1-3; D not certain. The V end was cut by 6 bases, the J end by 2 bases, with 11 bases between. This CDR3 is built from 14 residues. The CDR3: CASRSPDAGNTIYF. In nucleotides, the CDR3 is TGTGCCAGCAGGTCCCCGGACGCTGGAAACACCATATATTTT.

The V gene is TRBV9, the J gene TRBJ2-7; TRBD2 aligns across 7 bases. The CDR3 sequence is 13 residues long. Germline trimming cut 0 bases from V and 5 bases from J; bases unmatched to any gene: 2. Germline CDR1 SGDLS, CDR2 YYNGEE. The CDR3 loop is CASSVASGDEQYF. Here the CDR3 DNA reads TGTGCCAGCAGCGTAGCCAGCGGGGACGAGCAGTACTTC.

This clonotype appeared a few times. This chain links TRBV3-1 with TRBJ1-4, with TRBD1 as a possible D gene (6 bases). This CDR3 is 15 amino acids long. Germline V CDR1 and CDR2: LGHDT, YNNKEL (reference sequence). V dropped 4 bases and J dropped 5 bases, with 14 bases sitting between them. The CDR3, as DNA: TGTGCCAGCAGCCTGGGAGTGGGGGCGAATGAAAAACTGTTTTTT. Its protein product is CASSLGVGANEKLFF.

This clonotype has only a few counts. One junction end disagrees with the germline gene, perhaps due to a read error. V usage is TRBV10-3 and J usage is TRBJ2-1; D is ambiguous. Germline CDR1 ENHRY, CDR2 SYGVKD. The CDR3 covers 14 residues. The CDR3 DNA is TGTGCCATCCGTGAGGCACGTTCCTACAATGAGCAGTTCTTC. Translated, it gives CAIREARSYNEQFF.